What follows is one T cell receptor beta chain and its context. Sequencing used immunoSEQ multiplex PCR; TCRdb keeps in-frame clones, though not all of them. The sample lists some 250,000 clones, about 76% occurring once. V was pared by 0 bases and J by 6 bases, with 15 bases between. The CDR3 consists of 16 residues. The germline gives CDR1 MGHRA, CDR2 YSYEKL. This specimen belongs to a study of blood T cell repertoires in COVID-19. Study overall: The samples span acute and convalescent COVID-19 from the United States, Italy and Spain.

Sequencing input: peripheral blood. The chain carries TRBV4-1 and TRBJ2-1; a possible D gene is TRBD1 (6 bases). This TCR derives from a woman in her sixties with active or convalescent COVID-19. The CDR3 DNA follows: TGCGCCAGCAGCCAAGAATCACAGGGCCTACGCAATGAGCAGTTCTTC. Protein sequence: CASSQESQGLRNEQFF.